What follows are 18 T cell receptor beta chains derived from one specimen sequenced in a study of glioma-infiltrating T cells. Amplification of TCR alpha and beta CDR3 regions from RNA used iRepertoire nested multiplex PCR. TCRdb called the multiplex PCR reads again in MiXCR, with one record for every CDR3 protein. The table lists 150,000 or so distinct CDR3 sequences, 30% to 40% of them singletons. The sample was glioma tissue, nonneoplastic brain tissue, or PBMCs (not recorded which). The receptors derive from a human donor with low-grade glioma or glioblastoma, undergoing nonglioma brain surgery, or in good health (not recorded which).

The chain employs TRBV6-2 or TRBV6-3 and TRBJ2-3, with a weak D call TRBD1 (7 bases). This CDR3 has 15 residues. Germline V CDR1 and CDR2: MNHEY, SVGEGT. The germline V and J ends were trimmed by 2 bases and 2 bases, with 11 bases remaining between them. CDR3 nucleotide sequence: TGTGCCAGCAGTTACACGGAGGGGGCCACAGATACGCAGTATTTT. Residues: CASSYTEGATDTQYF.

The V and J genes are TRBV7-2 and TRBJ1-2; a possible D gene is TRBD1 (5 bases). Germline V gives CDR1 SGHTA, CDR2 FQGNSA. The ends were cut back, 1 base at V and 5 bases at J, with 8 bases in the middle. The CDR3 length is 13 residues. Here the CDR3 DNA reads TGTGCCAGCAGCTTAGAGGGGTTATATGGCTACACCTTC. Encoded protein: CASSLEGLYGYTF.

The chain carries TRBV12-3 or TRBV12-4 and TRBJ2-5; D possibly corresponds to TRBD1 (7 bases). The CDR3 runs 17 residues. V dropped 6 bases and J dropped 7 bases, with 27 bases sitting between them. The CDR3 loop is CASRALTGGGLWSTQYF. DNA for the CDR3: TGTGCCAGCAGGGCCCTTACCGGAGGGGGCCTGTGGTCGACCCAGTACTTC.

In its sample, this clonotype was seen a few times. The V call is TRBV6-2 or TRBV6-3, the J call TRBJ2-1; D call uncertain. V lost 6 bases and J 8 bases, leaving 17 bases between the germline ends. This CDR3 spans 14 amino acids. Germline V gene data show CDR1 as MNHEY and CDR2 as SVGEGT. CDR3 coding DNA: TGTGCCAGCAGCGTAGGCGGCTTTGTCTATGAGCAGTTCTTC. The encoded protein is CASSVGGFVYEQFF.

The chain carries TRBV7-2 and TRBJ2-1; 10 bases are a match to TRBD2. This CDR3 is 18 amino acids long. Trimming took 1 base from V and 7 from J; bases not matched to a gene: 13. Per the germline V gene, CDR1 is SGHTA and CDR2 is FQGNSA. CDR3 in amino acids: CASSLVLAGVILQNEQFF. The DNA of the CDR3 is TGTGCCAGCAGCTTAGTTCTAGCGGGAGTCATTTTACAGAATGAGCAGTTCTTC.

A note on this clonotype: Its ends do not fully match the called genes, so a read error is possible. CDR3 loop: CASGQYSNQPQHF. CDR3 coding DNA: TGCGCCAGCGGCCAATACTCCAATCAGCCCCAGCATTTT. The chain employs TRBV4-1 and TRBJ1-5, with D unresolved. Germline assignment: CDR1 MGHRA and CDR2 YSYEKL. The length of the CDR3 is 13 residues.

DNA for the CDR3: TGTGCCAGCAGCTTACGTCGGTCGGAGGCCCAGCATTTT. This codes for CASSLRRSEAQHF. The gene calls are TRBV11-2 and TRBJ1-5; D unclear. The V end was cut by 2 bases, the J end by 11 bases, with 13 bases between. There are 13 residues in the CDR3. Germline loops: CDR1 SGHAT, CDR2 FQNNGV.

The chain employs TRBV6-2 or TRBV6-3 and TRBJ2-5; D not certain. Germline V lookup: CDR1 MNHEY, CDR2 SVGEGT. This CDR3 is 11 amino acids long. The V end lost 0 bases, the J end lost 9 bases, and 5 bases lay between the germline ends. This CDR3 is CASSYSTAQYF. The DNA for the CDR3 is TGTGCCAGCAGTTACTCTACAGCCCAGTACTTC.

DNA of the CDR3: TGTGCCAGTAGTATTGGACAGGCGTCGAATCAGCCCCAGCATTTT. This translates into CASSIGQASNQPQHF. The rearrangement joins TRBV19 to TRBJ1-5; TRBD1 matches 7 bases. The germline gives CDR1 LNHDA, CDR2 SQIVND (reference sequence). The CDR3 length is 15 residues. Germline trimming cut 3 bases from V and 4 bases from J; bases unmatched to any gene: 6. Variable domain in full (rest from reference TRBV19 and TRBJ1-5): DGGITQSPKYLFRKEGQNVTLSCEQNLNHDAMYWYRQDPGQGLRLIYYSQIVNDFQKGDIAEGYSVSREKKESFPLTVTSAQKNPTAFYLCASSIGQASNQPQHFGDGTRLSIL.

This chain's CDR3 is CSARDLDRGFWGTEAFF. Here the CDR3 DNA reads TGCAGTGCTAGAGATCTGGACAGGGGATTCTGGGGCACTGAAGCTTTCTTT. The chain is built from TRBV20-1 and TRBJ1-1; 9 bases map to TRBD1. Per the germline V gene, CDR1 is DFQATT and CDR2 is SNEGSKA (reference sequence). The CDR3 is made up of 17 amino acids. Trimming cost V 0 bases and J 4 bases; bases outside gene matches: 12.

This clonotype was detected a few times. The chain uses TRBV4-1 and TRBJ2-3, with D possibly matching TRBD2 (5 bases). Germline V gene data show CDR1 as MGHRA and CDR2 as YSYEKL. V lost 2 bases, J lost 5 bases, and 14 bases lay in between. The CDR3 consists of 15 residues. The CDR3 nucleotides are TGCGCCAGCAGCCAAAACCCACTAGGAGGAGATACGCAGTATTTT. Residues: CASSQNPLGGDTQYF.

The chain combines TRBV18 with TRBJ2-7, with no clear D. Germline lookup yields CDR1 KGHSH and CDR2 LQKENI. V lost 3 bases, J lost 3 bases, and 12 bases lay in between. The CDR3 length is 14 residues. In DNA, the CDR3 is TGTGCCAGCTCACCTCAGTCGGAGCGCTACGAGCAGTACTTC. Translated, it gives CASSPQSERYEQYF. The entire variable domain, with the rest obtained from reference TRBV18 and TRBJ2-7, is as follows: NAGVMQNPRHLVRRRGQEARLRCSPMKGHSHVYWYRQLPEEGLKFMVYLQKENIIDESGMPKERFSAEFPKEGPSILRIQQVVRGDSAAYFCASSPQSERYEQYFGPGTRLTVT.

The chain carries TRBV20-1 and TRBJ2-5; TRBD2 agrees at 11 bases. The CDR3 is made up of 17 amino acids. The V and J ends lost 0 bases and 3 bases, in that order; junction bases with no gene match: 9. Germline V CDR1 and CDR2: DFQATT, SNEGSKA (reference sequence). The CDR3 DNA reads as TGCAGTGCTAGAGATCTCAAAGCTAGCGGGGGGAAAGAGACCCAGTACTTC. Translating gives CSARDLKASGGKETQYF.

Points on this clonotype: A read error is possible here, since a much larger clone lies one base away. The chain uses TRBV20-1 and TRBJ2-5, with D uncertain. The germline V gene has CDR1 DFQATT and CDR2 SNEGSKA (reference sequence). The germline V and J ends were trimmed by 6 bases and 5 bases, with 16 bases remaining between them. The CDR3 has 13 residues. The CDR3 spells CSAPNVVKETQYF. CDR3 sequence (DNA): TGCAGTGCCCCCAATGTGGTAAAGGAGACCCAGTACTTC.

This clonotype was detected only a few times. This chain links TRBV27 with TRBJ1-1; 8 nucleotides align to TRBD1. The CDR3 spans 14 residues. Germline assignment: CDR1 MNHEY and CDR2 SMNVEV (reference sequence). Trimming took 4 bases from V and 5 from J; bases not matched to a gene: 6. CDR3 coding DNA: TGTGCCAGCAGTTCGACAGGGGTTGGTACTGAAGCTTTCTTT. This translates into CASSSTGVGTEAFF.

This clonotype was recorded a few times. The V gene is TRBV20-1, the J gene TRBJ2-3; D may be TRBD2 (5 bases). The CDR3 is 12 residues long. Trimming pared 0 bases from V and 4 bases from J, leaving 5 bases between. CDR1 and CDR2 from the germline V gene are DFQATT and SNEGSKA (reference sequence). CDR3 residues: CSAREEADTQYF. The CDR3 bases are TGCAGTGCTAGAGAGGAGGCAGATACGCAGTATTTT.

The chain carries TRBV5-5 and TRBJ2-6, with D uncertain. The germline V gene encodes CDR1 SGHKS and CDR2 YYEKEE (reference sequence). Trimming removed 0 bases at V and 1 base at J, with 5 bases between. The CDR3 covers 15 residues. For the CDR3, the DNA is TGTGCCAGCAGCTTGGGAGTTTCTGGGGCCAACGTCCTGACTTTC. Encoded protein: CASSLGVSGANVLTF.

The chain joins TRBV7-2 to TRBJ2-5, with TRBD1 matching over 10 bases. The CDR3 length is 15 residues. Germline CDR1 reads SGHTA; CDR2 reads FQGNSA. Trimming removed 1 base from V and 5 bases from J; junction bases left unmatched: 4. The chain's CDR3 is CASSLVGTGVETQYF. DNA of the CDR3: TGTGCCAGCAGCTTAGTGGGGACAGGGGTGGAGACCCAGTACTTC.